These 8 T cell receptor beta chains share one sample of origin, sequenced in a study of glioma-infiltrating T cells after dendritic cell vaccination. Time point given: after dendritic cell vaccination, including at tumor progression/relapse. The data were produced by immunoSEQ multiplex PCR, yet TCRdb's version contains in-frame clones alone and is incomplete. The sample holds about 87,000 clones, under 85% seen once. This sample comprised blood, obtained after dendritic cell vaccination. The receptors shown here come from a human donor with glioblastoma.

The chain recombines TRBV4-1 with TRBJ2-1; D may be TRBD1 (5 bases). V was cut by 0 bases and J by 7 bases, with 16 bases left in between. The CDR3 is made up of 16 amino acids. Germline lookup yields CDR1 MGHRA and CDR2 YSYEKL. The CDR3 is CASSQELVAGWNEQFF. Written as DNA, the CDR3 is TGCGCCAGCAGCCAAGAATTAGTGGCAGGGTGGAATGAGCAGTTCTTC.

The chain is built from TRBV5-1 and TRBJ1-1, with D maybe TRBD1 (5 bases). This CDR3 is 16 amino acids long. In germline, CDR1 is SGHRS, CDR2 YFSETQ. V lost 5 bases and J lost 3, with 20 bases in between. Written as DNA, the CDR3 is TGCGCCAGCAGTCCGGACTCACCCGGAGGGGACACTGAAGCTTTCTTT. Amino acid sequence: CASSPDSPGGDTEAFF.

The chain has TRBV5-6 and TRBJ1-2, with D perhaps TRBD1 (5 bases). CDR3 size: 14 residues. Trimming pared 1 base from V and 2 bases from J, leaving 9 bases between. Germline lookup yields CDR1 SGHDT and CDR2 YYEEEE. For the CDR3, the DNA is TGTGCCAGCAGCTTGTTTGACAGAAACTATGGCTACACCTTC. This gives the protein CASSLFDRNYGYTF.

The gene calls are TRBV30 and TRBJ1-2, with 8 bases matching TRBD1. In germline, CDR1 is GTSNPN, CDR2 SVGIG (reference sequence). There are 13 residues in the CDR3. After removal of 8 bases from V and 0 bases from J, the junction contained 5 bases not matched to a gene. The CDR3 is CAQQGEANYGYTF. The CDR3, as DNA: TGTGCCCAACAGGGGGAAGCTAACTATGGCTACACCTTC.

The chain employs TRBV4-3 and TRBJ1-1; 8 bases match TRBD1. Germline loops: CDR1 LGHNA, CDR2 YSLEER. Losses at the gene ends were 1 base for V and 7 bases for J; bases not matched to a gene: 8. CDR3 length: 15 amino acids. The CDR3 spells CASSQGPQGAFEAFF. As DNA, the CDR3 is TGCGCCAGCAGCCAAGGACCTCAGGGGGCGTTTGAAGCTTTCTTT.

The rearrangement joins TRBV6-1 to TRBJ2-5; tentative D call: TRBD2 (5 bases). CDR1 is MNHNS and CDR2 is SASEGT in the germline V gene. The V and J ends lost 3 bases and 5 bases respectively, with 13 bases between them. There are 14 residues in the CDR3. The CDR3: CASSDVGLVETQYF. The CDR3 region has the DNA TGTGCCAGCAGTGATGTCGGACTTGTGGAGACCCAGTACTTC.

The gene calls are TRBV13 and TRBJ1-5, with TRBD1 matching 8 bases. The V gene's germline CDR1 is PRHDT and CDR2 FYEKMQ (reference sequence). The V gene end was trimmed by 2 bases and the J gene end by 6 bases; junction bases not matched to a gene: 6. CDR3 length: 15 amino acids. The CDR3 nucleotides read TGTGCCAGCAGCTTATCCGGACAGGGAGGTCAGCCCCAGCATTTT. As protein: CASSLSGQGGQPQHF.

The CDR3 region is CASSPNRGSYLYSANYGYTF. DNA of the CDR3: TGTGCCAGCAGCCCAAACAGGGGGAGCTATCTTTATTCCGCCAACTATGGCTACACCTTC. The chain uses TRBV27 and TRBJ1-2; 8 positions match TRBD1. V trimming: 6 bases; J trimming: 2 bases; junction bases outside the gene matches: 23. The V gene's germline CDR1 is MNHEY and CDR2 SMNVEV (reference sequence). CDR3 length: 20 amino acids.